The rows below give T cell receptor beta chains drawn from one sample of a study of identical twins. In TCRdb, the 5' RACE reads were re-called with MiXCR into one record per CDR3 protein. The repertoire has 250,000 or so distinct CDR3 sequences, about 13% of them found once; the top ten carry roughly 4%. This same sample was also part of a study on yellow fever vaccine responses in identical twins.

Sequencing used memory (CD45RO+) T cells sorted from blood. The receptors come from a woman in her late teens or twenties in good health. Each CDR3 is given with its conserved first and last residue. D genes are given only for firm matches. Clone sizes are given selectively: once, few, many, or a class where the clone is expanded.

>TRBV27|NA|TRBJ2-2|many
CASSFITGHGELFF
TGTGCCAGCAGTTTCATCACAGGTCACGGGGAGCTGTTTTTT
>TRBV7-2|TRBD1|TRBJ2-1|few
CASSLAGTGGHEQFF
TGTGCCAGCAGCTTAGCTGGGACAGGGGGCCATGAGCAGTTCTTC
>TRBV4-3|NA|TRBJ2-7|few
CASSQESRSSYEQYF
TGCGCCAGCAGCCAAGAGAGTCGTAGCTCCTACGAGCAGTACTTC
>TRBV5-1|NA|TRBJ1-4|many
CASAPRVSSYEKLFF
TGCGCCAGCGCCCCGAGGGTCTCGTCCTATGAAAAACTGTTTTTT
>TRBV7-2|TRBD2|TRBJ2-5|few
CASSPPRLAGRETQYF
TGTGCCAGCAGCCCCCCGCGGCTAGCGGGAAGGGAGACCCAGTACTTC
>TRBV11-1|TRBD2|TRBJ2-7|few
CASRPRTSGIYYEQYF
TGTGCCAGCAGACCCCGGACTAGCGGGATTTACTACGAGCAGTACTTC
>TRBV11-2|NA|TRBJ2-3|NA
CASSTEGSIEYF
TGTGCCAGCAGCACAGAAGGGAGTATTGAGTATTTT
>TRBV24-1|NA|TRBJ2-1|few
CATSDPQGRAYNEQFF
TGTGCCACCAGTGACCCCCAAGGGAGAGCCTACAATGAGCAGTTCTTC
>TRBV4-1|NA|TRBJ2-7|few
CASSQDLFGAGPEQYF
TGCGCCAGCAGCCAAGATTTGTTCGGAGCCGGGCCCGAGCAGTACTTC
>TRBV28|NA|TRBJ2-3|NA
CASSLSRDTSTDTQYF
TGTGCCAGCAGTTTATCCCGGGACACCTCCACAGATACGCAGTATTTT
>TRBV11-3|TRBD2|TRBJ2-1|few
CASSLDQRGRAHEQFF
TGTGCCAGCAGCTTAGATCAGCGCGGGAGGGCCCATGAGCAGTTCTTC
>TRBV5-5|NA|TRBJ1-4|few
CASSLRPRNEKLFF
TGTGCCAGCAGCTTGAGGCCCCGCAATGAAAAACTGTTTTTT
>TRBV6-1|NA|TRBJ2-1|NA
CASSRGLKYNEQFF
TGTGCCAGCAGTCGGGGGCTTAAATACAATGAGCAGTTCTTC
>TRBV9|NA|TRBJ1-5|few
CASSPGDISNQPQHF
TGTGCCAGCAGCCCGGGGGACATTAGCAATCAGCCCCAGCATTTT
>TRBV7-2|NA|TRBJ2-3|few
CASSATVASTDTQYF
TGTGCCAGCAGCGCGACGGTAGCTAGCACAGATACGCAGTATTTT
>TRBV5-1|TRBD1|TRBJ2-7|NA
CASSPGDSLYEQYF
TGCGCCAGCAGCCCCGGGGACAGCCTCTACGAGCAGTACTTC
>TRBV4-2|TRBD2|TRBJ2-7|many
CASSQATSGRSEQYF
TGTGCCAGCAGCCAAGCGACTAGCGGGAGAAGCGAGCAGTACTTC
>TRBV18|NA|TRBJ2-1|NA
CASSTTSRNEQFF
TGTGCCAGCTCAACGACCTCAAGGAATGAGCAGTTCTTC